These 24 T cell receptor beta chains were all obtained from the same sample, sequenced in a study of T cell repertoires in cytomegalovirus infection. TCRdb re-called the reads through MiXCR, storing one row per CDR3 protein. This table has more than 140,000 distinct CDR3 sequences, approximately 5.9% appearing once. The source material was PBMCs. The receptors derive from a human donor in good health (CMV status not recorded). Some clones in this sample may be carry-over from other donors' samples.

This clonotype showed up many times. The chain has TRBV19 and TRBJ2-5; TRBD1 is a possible D gene (5 bases). Trimming took 4 bases from V and 6 from J, leaving 18 bases between them. Germline V CDR1 and CDR2: LNHDA, SQIVND (reference sequence). The CDR3 has 15 amino acids. The CDR3 loop reads CASSNRRRGEKTQYF. CDR3 bases: TGTGCCAGTAGTAACCGGCGAAGGGGCGAGAAGACCCAGTACTTC.

This clonotype was observed many times. This rearrangement joins TRBV7-2 to TRBJ1-6; D unresolved. CDR1 and CDR2 (germline): SGHTA, FQGNSA. There are 12 residues in the CDR3. Trimming left V 1 base short and J 10 bases short, with 5 bases between. CDR3 sequence reads: CASSLVVSPLHF. The CDR3 DNA is TGTGCCAGCAGCTTAGTAGTGTCACCCCTCCACTTT.

This clonotype came up a few times. Compared with germline, one end of the junction differs, possibly owing to a read error. This chain uses TRBV3-1 with TRBJ1-2; D is ambiguous. The CDR3 totals 15 residues. Germline V gene data show CDR1 as LGHDT and CDR2 as YNNKEL (reference sequence). The CDR3 DNA reads TGTGCCAGCAACCAAGAGTCACGTTCTAACTATGGCTACACCTTC. This codes for CASNQESRSNYGYTF.

This clonotype occurred many times. This sequence joins TRBV5-6 and TRBJ2-7, with TRBD1 identical over 9 bases. From germline, CDR1 is SGHDT and CDR2 YYEEEE. The CDR3 covers 15 residues. Trimming took 4 bases from V and 3 from J; bases not matched to a gene: 8. The CDR3 loop reads CASSPSGTGFYEQYF. The CDR3 DNA reads as TGTGCCAGCAGCCCCTCTGGGACAGGGTTCTACGAGCAGTACTTC.

Notes on this clonotype: This may stem from a read error, because a much larger clone lies one nucleotide away. The chain uses TRBV7-9 and TRBJ2-1; D not certain. The germline V and J ends were trimmed by 1 base and 6 bases, with 4 bases remaining between them. The CDR3 has 12 residues. The germline CDR1 and CDR2 sequences are SEHNR and FQNEAQ (reference sequence). The CDR3 is CASSLVVNEQFF. CDR3 DNA: TGTGCCAGCAGCTTAGTAGTCAATGAGCAGTTCTTC.

In this sample, this clonotype turned up many times. V is TRBV6-2 or TRBV6-3 and J is TRBJ2-7; D is perhaps TRBD1 or TRBD2 (5 bases each). The CDR3 runs 15 residues. Trimming took off 7 bases at V and 0 bases at J, with 16 bases between the two ends. Germline-derived CDR1 and CDR2 are MNHEY and SVGEGT. Written as DNA, the CDR3 is TGTGCCAGCACCTCGGGACCGACACGCTCCTACGAGCAGTACTTC. The encoded protein is CASTSGPTRSYEQYF.

This clonotype was recorded at least ten times. V and J are TRBV7-6 and TRBJ2-1; D is undetermined. CDR3 length: 14 amino acids. Trimming removed 5 bases at V and 7 bases at J, with 15 bases between. Germline loops: CDR1 SGHVS, CDR2 FNYEAQ. CDR3 sequence: CASSRDRPLNEQFF. The CDR3 region has the DNA TGTGCCAGCAGCCGCGATCGCCCTCTAAATGAGCAGTTCTTC.

In this sample, this clonotype turned up many times. This sequence joins TRBV3-1 and TRBJ2-1; D is ambiguous. CDR1 and CDR2 from the germline V gene are LGHDT and YNNKEL (reference sequence). Trimming shortened V by 1 base and J by 2 bases, and 6 bases separated the two germline ends. CDR3 length: 14 amino acids. Written as DNA, the CDR3 is TGTGCCAGCAGCCAAGCCCCAGCCTACAATGAGCAGTTCTTC. This codes for CASSQAPAYNEQFF.

The CDR3 sequence is CASSFSGGAPDTQYF. In DNA, the CDR3 is TGTGCCAGCAGCTTTAGCGGGGGGGCCCCAGATACGCAGTATTTT. The V gene is TRBV7-8, the J gene TRBJ2-3; 11 bases map to TRBD2. Germline lookup yields CDR1 SGHVS and CDR2 FQNEAQ. This CDR3 has 15 amino acids. The trim removed 3 bases at V and 4 bases at J, leaving 3 bases unmatched.

This clonotype was seen only a few times. The rearrangement joins TRBV29-1 to TRBJ1-2; no definite D call. V shed 7 bases and J shed 0 bases, with 15 bases lying between them. The CDR3 extends over 14 amino acids. Germline values: CDR1 SQVTM, CDR2 ANQGSEA. The CDR3 loop reads CSAGEGRSNYGYTF. In DNA form, the CDR3 reads TGCAGCGCTGGTGAGGGCAGATCTAACTATGGCTACACCTTC.

This clonotype was counted ten times or more. The V call is TRBV5-1, the J call TRBJ1-2, with unresolved D. Germline values: CDR1 SGHRS, CDR2 YFSETQ. Trimming pared 0 bases from V and 5 bases from J, leaving 11 bases between. The CDR3 runs to 14 residues. The chain's CDR3 is CASSLGTPGYGYTF. The CDR3 region has the DNA TGCGCCAGCAGCTTGGGGACCCCAGGTTATGGCTACACCTTC.

The chain links TRBV9 to TRBJ1-1; tentatively, D is TRBD1 (5 bases). Germline CDR1 SGDLS, CDR2 YYNGEE. The V gene lost 2 bases and the J gene lost 1 base, with 6 bases spanning the gap. The CDR3 length is 13 residues. The DNA for the CDR3 is TGTGCCAGCAGCGTCAGGGAGAACACTGAAGCTTTCTTT. Protein sequence: CASSVRENTEAFF.

This clonotype has at least ten counts. The chain employs TRBV7-3 and TRBJ2-2; no clear D. Trimming cost V 1 base and J 0 bases, with 6 bases left between them. The CDR3 sequence is 15 residues long. The germline V gene has CDR1 SGHTA and CDR2 FQGTGA. The CDR3 nucleotides read TGTGCCAGCAGCTTAAACGCAGCGAACACCGGGGAGCTGTTTTTT. Translated, it gives CASSLNAANTGELFF.

This clonotype was seen at least ten times. This chain joins TRBV7-2 and TRBJ2-5; the D gene is possibly TRBD2 (7 bases). V lost 3 bases and J lost 2, with 10 bases in between. Germline CDR1 and CDR2: SGHTA and FQGNSA. The CDR3 contains 14 residues. The CDR3 loop reads CASSLAGAQETQYF. CDR3 nucleotides: TGTGCCAGCAGCTTGGCGGGGGCTCAAGAGACCCAGTACTTC.

This clonotype was observed many times. The chain couples TRBV5-4 to TRBJ2-2, with D maybe TRBD2 (5 bases). CDR1 SGHNT and CDR2 YYREEE come from the germline V gene (reference sequence). The length of the CDR3 is 15 residues. The ends were cut back, 2 bases at V and 1 base at J, with 9 bases in the middle. This CDR3 is CASSFSAGNTGELFF. For the CDR3, the DNA is TGTGCCAGCAGCTTCTCGGCGGGGAACACCGGGGAGCTGTTTTTT.

This chain uses TRBV20-1 with TRBJ2-1; 9 bases align to TRBD2. V was clipped by 1 base and J by 7 bases; unmatched bases: 8. The CDR3 runs 15 residues. CDR1 and CDR2 (germline): DFQATT, SNEGSKA (reference sequence). CDR3 bases: TGCAGTGCTAGAGTTGGCGCGGGGGGGCGGAATGAGCAGTTCTTC. Residues: CSARVGAGGRNEQFF.

This clonotype has at least ten counts. The chain is built from TRBV7-2 and TRBJ2-3; 7 bases map to TRBD2. This CDR3 contains 16 residues. Per germline, CDR1 SGHTA and CDR2 FQGNSA. The V and J ends lost 3 bases and 3 bases, in that order; junction bases with no gene match: 9. CDR3 loop: CASSLVSGAVTDTQYF. The CDR3 bases are TGTGCCAGCAGCTTGGTGAGCGGGGCCGTGACAGATACGCAGTATTTT.

This clonotype was recorded many times. The chain combines TRBV15 with TRBJ1-2; D gene uncertain. CDR1 is LNHNV and CDR2 is YYDKDF in the germline V gene (reference sequence). CDR3 length: 15 amino acids. V was pared by 0 bases and J by 5 bases, with 13 bases between. The DNA of the CDR3 is TGTGCCACCAGCAGAGAAGACCCTATAAGATATGGCTACACCTTC. Protein: CATSREDPIRYGYTF. The full variable domain, with the rest looked up from reference TRBV15 and TRBJ1-2, is DAMVIQNPRYQVTQFGKPVTLSCSQTLNHNVMYWYQQKSSQAPKLLFHYYDKDFNNEADTPDNFQSRRPNTSFCFLDIRSPGLGDTAMYLCATSREDPIRYGYTFGSGTRLTVV.

Worth noting for this clonotype: This sequence may be a read error, since a much larger clone differs from it by one base. V gene TRBV6-5 combines with J gene TRBJ2-3, with 15 bases matching TRBD2. The germline V gene encodes CDR1 MNHEY and CDR2 SVGAGI. This CDR3 is 18 amino acids long. The CDR3 DNA follows: TGTGCCAGCAGTTCGCTCGGGACTAGCGGGGGGAGCACAGAAACGCAGTATTTT. It translates to CASSSLGTSGGSTETQYF.

This clonotype was seen repeatedly, ten times or more. The chain links TRBV28 to TRBJ1-3; D uncertain. Per the germline V gene, CDR1 is MDHEN and CDR2 is SYDVKM. The CDR3 spans 14 residues. V was cut by 8 bases and J by 2 bases, with 13 bases left in between. The CDR3 DNA is TGTGCCAGCGGATCTCAGATGGCTGGAAACACCATATATTTT. Translating gives CASGSQMAGNTIYF.

This clonotype was counted many times. V gene TRBV7-9 combines with J gene TRBJ1-1; D unresolved. The V end was cut by 1 base, the J end by 6 bases, with 9 bases between. The CDR3 extends over 13 amino acids. Germline lookup yields CDR1 SEHNR and CDR2 FQNEAQ (reference sequence). CDR3 nucleotides: TGTGCCAGCAGCTTAGGAGTCGGGGCTGAAGCTTTCTTT. This gives the protein CASSLGVGAEAFF.

There are many counts of this clonotype. Mismatch with germline at one junction end may stem from a read error. The chain recombines TRBV7-2 with TRBJ1-1, with D possibly TRBD1 on 5 matching bases. From germline, CDR1 is SGHTA and CDR2 FQGNSA. The CDR3 sequence is 15 residues long. CDR3 sequence (DNA): TGTGCCAGCAGCTTAGCGAGGGCAGGGAACAATGAAGCTTTCTTT. Translated: CASSLARAGNNEAFF.

The V gene is TRBV10-3, the J gene TRBJ1-5; 7 bases line up with TRBD1. CDR3 length: 15 amino acids. Germline CDR1 is ENHRY and CDR2 is SYGVKD. V was clipped by 4 bases and J by 6 bases; unmatched bases: 9. The CDR3 DNA is TGTGCCATCAGTGGACAGGGTTCGGAAGGTCAGCCCCAGCATTTT. It specifies CAISGQGSEGQPQHF.

This clonotype was counted at least ten times. The J gene is TRBJ2-2, the V gene TRBV11-2, with 8 bases lining up with TRBD1. V lost 4 bases and J lost 8; bases outside the gene matches: 6. CDR3 length: 14 amino acids. The germline CDR1 and CDR2 sequences are SGHAT and FQNNGV. The CDR3 coding sequence is TGTGCCAGCAGCTCACCCAGGGGGCCTGGGGAGCTGTTTTTT. This sequence encodes CASSSPRGPGELFF.